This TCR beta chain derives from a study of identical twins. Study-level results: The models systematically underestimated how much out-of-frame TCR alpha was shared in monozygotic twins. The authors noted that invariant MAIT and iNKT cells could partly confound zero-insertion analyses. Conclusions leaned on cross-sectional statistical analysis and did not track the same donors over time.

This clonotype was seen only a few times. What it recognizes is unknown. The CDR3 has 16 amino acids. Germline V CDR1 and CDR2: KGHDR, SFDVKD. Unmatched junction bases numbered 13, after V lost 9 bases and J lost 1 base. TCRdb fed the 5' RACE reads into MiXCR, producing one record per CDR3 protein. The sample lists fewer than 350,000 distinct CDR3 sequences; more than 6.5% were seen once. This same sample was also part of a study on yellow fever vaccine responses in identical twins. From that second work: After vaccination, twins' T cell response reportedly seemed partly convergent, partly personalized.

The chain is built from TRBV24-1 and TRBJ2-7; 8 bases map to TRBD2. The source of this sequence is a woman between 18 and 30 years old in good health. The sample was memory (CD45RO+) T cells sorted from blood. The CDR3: CATGQTGTRLSYEQYV. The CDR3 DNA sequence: TGTGCCACCGGGCAGACCGGGACTAGATTGTCCTACGAGCAGTACGTC.